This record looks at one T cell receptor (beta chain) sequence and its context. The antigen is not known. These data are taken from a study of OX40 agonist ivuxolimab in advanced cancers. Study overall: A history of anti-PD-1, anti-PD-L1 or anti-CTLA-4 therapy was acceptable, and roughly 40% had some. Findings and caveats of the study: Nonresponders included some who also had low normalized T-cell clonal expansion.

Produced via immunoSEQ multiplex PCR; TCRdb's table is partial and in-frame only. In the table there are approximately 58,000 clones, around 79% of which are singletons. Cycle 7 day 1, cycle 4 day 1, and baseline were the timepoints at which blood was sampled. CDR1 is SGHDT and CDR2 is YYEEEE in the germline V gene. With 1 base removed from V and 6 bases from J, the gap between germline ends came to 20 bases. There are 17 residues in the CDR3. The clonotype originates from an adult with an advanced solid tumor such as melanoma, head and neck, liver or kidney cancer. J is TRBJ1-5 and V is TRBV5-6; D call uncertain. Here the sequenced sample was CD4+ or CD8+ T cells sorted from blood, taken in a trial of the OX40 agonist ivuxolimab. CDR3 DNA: TGTGCCAGCAGCTTGTCTCTCGGGGAGCCCCTAACTCAGCCCCAGCATTTT. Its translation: CASSLSLGEPLTQPQHF.